The TCR beta chain described here comes from a study of blood T cell repertoires in COVID-19. In the study overall: Collection of acute and convalescent COVID-19 samples took place in the United States, Italy and Spain. The analysed material was cDNA or gDNA that came from T cells, B-cell-depleted T cells, or PBMCs.

Authors' methods: From reference gene primer amplification, estimates of nucleated cell counts were derived. Clones were read by immunoSEQ multiplex PCR, and TCRdb kept only the in-frame ones, dropping some. D and trimming were read from the DNA, whereas the V and J calls and clone size are those reported in that table. Here the sample spans 35,000 to 45,000 clones, about 85% being singletons. The TCR originated in a human donor in a cohort sampled during active COVID-19. Source material: peripheral blood.

The CDR3, as DNA: TGCGCCAGCAGCTTGCAGGGGACCCCGAATGAAAAACTGTTTTTT. Its translation is CASSLQGTPNEKLFF. The chain combines TRBV5-1 with TRBJ1-4; TRBD1 is a possible D gene (6 bases). The germline V gene encodes CDR1 SGHRS and CDR2 YFSETQ. This CDR3 has 15 residues. V lost 1 base to trimming and J lost 5 bases, with 12 bases between them.